This TCR beta chain was captured in a study of monozygotic twins with inflammatory bowel disease. The germline CDR1 and CDR2 sequences are SEHNR and FQNEAQ (reference sequence). The CDR3 contains 16 residues. Turning to this clonotype: Its antigen is not identified.

Template switching was used to attach UMIs, which incorporated a 6-nucleotide sample barcode. TCRdb reprocessed the 5' RACE reads and reports one entry per CDR3 protein, with no DNA. This listing includes fewer than 150,000 distinct CDR3 sequences. General observations from the study: Compared with healthy twins, IBD patients shared fewer clonotypes with others, especially with disease activity.

The TCR was taken from a human donor with ulcerative colitis or Crohn's disease, or a healthy co-twin of an affected twin (not recorded which). The chain couples TRBV7-9 to TRBJ2-1; TCRdb returns TRBD1, unconfirmable since there is no DNA. The sequenced sample consisted of blood. The CDR3 loop reads CASSPRTGEDYNEQFF.